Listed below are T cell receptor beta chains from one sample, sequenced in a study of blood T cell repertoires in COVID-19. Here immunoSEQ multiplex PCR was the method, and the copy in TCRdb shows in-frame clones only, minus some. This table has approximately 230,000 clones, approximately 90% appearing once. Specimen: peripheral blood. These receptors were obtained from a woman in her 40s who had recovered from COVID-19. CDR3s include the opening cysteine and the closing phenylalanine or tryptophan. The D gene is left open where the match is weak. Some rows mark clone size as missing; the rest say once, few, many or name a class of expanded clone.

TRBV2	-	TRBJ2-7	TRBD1	TGTGCCAGCCGTAACGGGACAGGAACCTACGAGCAGTACTTC	CASRNGTGTYEQYF
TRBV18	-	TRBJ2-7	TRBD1	TGTGCCAGCTCACCGCAGGGGGTCCCATCCTACGAGCAGTACTTC	CASSPQGVPSYEQYF
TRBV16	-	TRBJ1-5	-	TGTGCCAGCAGCCGCACAAACAGGGTAAGCCAGCCCCAGCATTTT	CASSRTNRVSQPQHF
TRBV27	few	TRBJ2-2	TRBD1	TGTGCCAGTTCGGGACAGGGGCGCACCGGGGAGCTGTTTTTT	CASSGQGRTGELFF
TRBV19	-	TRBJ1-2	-	TGTGCCAGTAGTACAGAGGGGAGGCGGAATGGCTACACCTTC	CASSTEGRRNGYTF
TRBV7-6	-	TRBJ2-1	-	TGTGCCAGCAGCTTTCGGGAGAGCTCCTACAATGAGCAGTTCTTC	CASSFRESSYNEQFF
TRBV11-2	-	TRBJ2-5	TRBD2	TGTGCCAGCAGCTTAGCGTCTAGCGGGAGGGCCATAGAGACCCAGTACTTC	CASSLASSGRAIETQYF
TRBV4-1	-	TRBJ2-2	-	TGCGCCAGCAGCCTTCAACCGGCCCGGGATGCGAACACCGGGGAGCTGTTTTTT	CASSLQPARDANTGELFF
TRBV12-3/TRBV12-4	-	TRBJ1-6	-	TGTGCCACTATGAACAGTTATAATTCACCCCTCCACTTT	CATMNSYNSPLHF
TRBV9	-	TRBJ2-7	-	TGTGCCAGCAGCGTAGGAATGGACAGCTCCTACGAGCAGTACTTC	CASSVGMDSSYEQYF
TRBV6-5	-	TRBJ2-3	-	TGTGCCAGCAAAGATGTTCGGACAGATACGCAGTATTTT	CASKDVRTDTQYF
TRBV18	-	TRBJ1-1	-	TGTGCCAGCTCACCCTTAACAGAGAACACTGAAGCTTTCTTT	CASSPLTENTEAFF
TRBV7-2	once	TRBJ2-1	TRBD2	TGTGCCAGCAGCTTAGATGGAGCGGGGGGGCGCGGGTTCTTC	CASSLDGAGGRGFF
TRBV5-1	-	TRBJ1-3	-	TGCGCCAGCAGCCCGGAGGGGATCTCTGGAAACACCATATATTTT	CASSPEGISGNTIYF
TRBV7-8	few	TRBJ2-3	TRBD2	TGTGCCAGCAGCTTGACTAGCGGGGAAACAGATACGCAGTATTTT	CASSLTSGETDTQYF
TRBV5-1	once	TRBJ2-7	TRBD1	TGCGCCAGCAGCGGCGGACAGGGATTCACCTACGAGCAGTACTTC	CASSGGQGFTYEQYF
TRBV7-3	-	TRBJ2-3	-	TGTGCCAGCAGCTCTCATCACAGCGGGAGCACAGATACGCAGTATTTT	CASSSHHSGSTDTQYF
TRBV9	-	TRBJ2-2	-	TGTGCCAGCGGGAGGCGGGGCAACGCCGGGGAGCTGTTTTTT	CASGRRGNAGELFF
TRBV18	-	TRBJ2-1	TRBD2	TGTGCCAGCTCTCCTCTTGGGAGCGGGGGACACAATGAGCAGTTCTTC	CASSPLGSGGHNEQFF
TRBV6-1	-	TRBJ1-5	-	TGTGCCAGCAGTGAGATCGGGGGAGGGCCCCTAGGCAATCAGCCCCAGCATTTT	CASSEIGGGPLGNQPQHF
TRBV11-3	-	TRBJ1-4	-	TGTGCCAGCAGCCTCCAGGGTGGTGAAAAACTGTTTTTT	CASSLQGGEKLFF
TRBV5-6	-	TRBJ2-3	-	TGTGCCAGCAGCCCCTACTCAGATACGCAGTATTTT	CASSPYSDTQYF
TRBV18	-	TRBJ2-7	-	TGTGCCAGCTCACCAAGGAGGGCGGAAGGATTAACCTACGAGCAGTACTTC	CASSPRRAEGLTYEQYF
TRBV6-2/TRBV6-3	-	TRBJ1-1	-	TGTGCCAGCAGTAAGGCAGGGCGCGTAACTGAAGCTTTCTTT	CASSKAGRVTEAFF
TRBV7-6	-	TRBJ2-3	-	TGTGCCAGCAGCCTCACAGGGTTTAGCACAGATACGCAGTATTTT	CASSLTGFSTDTQYF
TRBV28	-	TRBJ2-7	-	TGTGCCAGCAGTTTATCGCACAGAGCCAACGAGCAGTACTTC	CASSLSHRANEQYF
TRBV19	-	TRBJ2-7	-	TGTGCCAGTAGTTCCGGGACTGGTGGCTACGAGCAGTACTTC	CASSSGTGGYEQYF
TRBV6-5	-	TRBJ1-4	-	TGTGCCAGCAGACAGGTCTCGGAAAAACTGTTTTTT	CASRQVSEKLFF
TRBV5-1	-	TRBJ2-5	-	TGCGCCAGCAGCGCCCGGGGACTCGTCAAGGAGACCCAGTACTTC	CASSARGLVKETQYF
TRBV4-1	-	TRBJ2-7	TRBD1	TGCGCCAGCAGCTTCACAAGGGGACAGGGTCCGTACGAGCAGTACTTC	CASSFTRGQGPYEQYF
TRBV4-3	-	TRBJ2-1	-	TGCGCCAGCAGCCCGTTAGGAGGCAATGAGCAGTTCTTC	CASSPLGGNEQFF
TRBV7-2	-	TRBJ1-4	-	TGTGCCAGCAGCTTCGTCGGGGCGGGGGGCGAAAAACTGTTTTTT	CASSFVGAGGEKLFF
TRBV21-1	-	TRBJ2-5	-	TGTGCCAGCAGCAAAGGTTCAGACCGGGTTAGCGAGACCCAGTACTTC	CASSKGSDRVSETQYF
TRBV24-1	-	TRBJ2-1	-	TGTGCCACCAGTCAGGGCTCCTACAATGAGCAGTTCTTC	CATSQGSYNEQFF
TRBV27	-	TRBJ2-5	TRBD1	TGTGCCAGGACAGGGGGGGAGACCCAGTACTTC	CARTGGETQYF
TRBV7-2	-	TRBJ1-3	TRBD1	TGTGCCAGCAGCCTAGGACAGGGTGGACCTGGAAACACCATATATTTT	CASSLGQGGPGNTIYF
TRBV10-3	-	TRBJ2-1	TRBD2	TGTGCCACTTCCGGGACTAGCGGGAGGAGCTCCTACAATGAGCAGTTCTTC	CATSGTSGRSSYNEQFF
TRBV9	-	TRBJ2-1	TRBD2	TGTGCCAGCAGCGTAGTTCCGACTAGCAACGGTGAGCAGTTCTTC	CASSVVPTSNGEQFF
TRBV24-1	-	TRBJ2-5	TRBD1	TGTGCCACCAGTGATTTGGGACAGGGGGACGGGGGGACCCAGTACTTC	CATSDLGQGDGGTQYF
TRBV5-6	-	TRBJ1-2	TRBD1	TGTGCCAGCAGCTTGGGACAGGGGCGTTATATCTATGGCTACACCTTC	CASSLGQGRYIYGYTF
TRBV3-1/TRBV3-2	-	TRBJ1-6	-	TGTGCCAGCAGCCAAATCAGGAATTCACCCCTCCACTTT	CASSQIRNSPLHF
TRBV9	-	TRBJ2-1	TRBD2	TGTGCCAGCAGCGGGGGACTAGCGGGATACAATGAGCAGTTCTTC	CASSGGLAGYNEQFF
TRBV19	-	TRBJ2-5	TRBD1	TGTGCCAGTAGTCCCCAAGGGACAGGAAAAGAGACCCAGTACTTC	CASSPQGTGKETQYF
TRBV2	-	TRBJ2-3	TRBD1	TGTGCCAGCAGTCCGGACAGGGGGCGAGATACGCAGTATTTT	CASSPDRGRDTQYF
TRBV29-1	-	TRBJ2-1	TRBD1	TGCAGCGCTCGCCCCTTCAGGGGGAGCTCCTACAATGAGCAGTTCTTC	CSARPFRGSSYNEQFF
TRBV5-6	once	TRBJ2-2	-	TGTGCCAGCAGCAAGAGGACCGGGGAGCTGTTTTTT	CASSKRTGELFF
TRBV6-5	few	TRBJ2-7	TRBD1	TGTGCCAGCAGAGGGACAGGAACGAACGAGCAGTACTTC	CASRGTGTNEQYF
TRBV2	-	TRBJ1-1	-	TGTGCCAGCAGAGAGCTGACAGAGAACACTGAAGCTTTCTTT	CASRELTENTEAFF
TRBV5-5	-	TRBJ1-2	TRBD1	TGTGCCAGCAGCCAGGACAGGTCTAACTATGGCTACACCTTC	CASSQDRSNYGYTF
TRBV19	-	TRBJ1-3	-	TGTGCCAGTAGTTCACTCCAGGCATTTGGAAACACCATATATTTT	CASSSLQAFGNTIYF
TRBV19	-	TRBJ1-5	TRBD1	TGTGCCAGTAGTATGGGACAGGGCGAGAATCAGCCCCAGCATTTT	CASSMGQGENQPQHF
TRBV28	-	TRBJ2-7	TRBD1	TGTGCCAGCAGTGTTCAGACAGGGGGGCTCTCCTACGAGCAGTACTTC	CASSVQTGGLSYEQYF
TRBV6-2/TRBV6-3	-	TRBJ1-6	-	TGTGCCAGCAGTAATGACAGGAAAAATAATTCACCCCTCCACTTT	CASSNDRKNNSPLHF
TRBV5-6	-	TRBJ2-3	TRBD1	TGTGCCAGCAGTTGGGACAGGGGGGTCACAGATACGCAGTATTTT	CASSWDRGVTDTQYF
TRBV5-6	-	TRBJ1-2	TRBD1	TGTGCCAGCAGCCTCTCCGCTCAGGGGGGATTTACCCTCTATGGCTACACCTTC	CASSLSAQGGFTLYGYTF
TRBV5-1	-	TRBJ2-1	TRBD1	TGCGCCAGCAGCTTGGGCGGGACAGGGTACAATGAGCAGTTCTTC	CASSLGGTGYNEQFF
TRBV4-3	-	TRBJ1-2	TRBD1	TGCGCCAGCAGCCAAGATACAGGGGGCGACTATGGCTACACCTTC	CASSQDTGGDYGYTF
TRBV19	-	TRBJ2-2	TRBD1	TGTGCCAGTAGTAACAGGGGGCCCGGGGAGCTGTTTTTT	CASSNRGPGELFF
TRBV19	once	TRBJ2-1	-	TGTGCCAGTACTCGGCGGGGATACAATGAGCAGTTCTTC	CASTRRGYNEQFF
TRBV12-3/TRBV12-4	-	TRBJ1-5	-	TGTGCCAGCAGTTTACGGGGACCCCAGCATTTT	CASSLRGPQHF